One sample yielded the 30 T cell receptor beta chains listed below, sequenced in a study of T cells in Graves' hyperthyroidism and ophthalmopathy. RNA transcripts yielded amplified TCR beta CDR3 regions. The HTBI primer set drove a first-round RT-PCR of the TCR CDR3. MiXCR, applied by TCRdb to the multiplex PCR reads, yields one record per CDR3 protein. Of more than 350,000 distinct CDR3 sequences in the sample, around 15% were seen once. Input material: blood. The receptors were gathered from an older woman with Graves' ophthalmopathy.

This clonotype has at least ten counts. The chain uses TRBV3-1 and TRBJ2-7; possible D gene TRBD1, 6 bases. The CDR3 sequence is 13 residues long. Germline CDR1 is LGHDT and CDR2 is YNNKEL (reference sequence). Trimming pared 3 bases from V and 7 bases from J, leaving 13 bases between. The CDR3 DNA sequence: TGTGCCAGCAGCCAGCAGGGGCTAGGAGAGCAGTACTTC. Translation gives CASSQQGLGEQYF.

At least ten counts were recorded for this clonotype. The chain's CDR3 is CASKLTGSSEQFF. The CDR3 bases are TGTGCCAGCAAACTGACAGGGTCCAGTGAGCAGTTCTTC. V gene TRBV2 combines with J gene TRBJ2-1, with TRBD1 matching over 7 bases. The junction had 9 bases not matched to a gene; V was cut back by 7 bases and J by 9 bases. The CDR3 length is 13 residues. Germline CDR1 SNHLY, CDR2 FYNNEI.

This clonotype was seen at least ten times. The chain has TRBV7-8 and TRBJ2-7, with 9 bases matching TRBD1. This CDR3 spans 16 amino acids. V lost 2 bases to trimming and J lost 0 bases; unmatched junction nucleotides: 5. Germline V CDR1 and CDR2: SGHVS, FQNEAQ. CDR3 DNA: TGTGCCAGCAGCTTAAGAGCGGGACAGGGCTCCTACGAGCAGTACTTC. Protein: CASSLRAGQGSYEQYF.

This clonotype was seen only a few times. This chain connects TRBV3-1 to TRBJ2-1, with a possible D match to TRBD2 (5 bases). Per the germline V gene, CDR1 is LGHDT and CDR2 is YNNKEL (reference sequence). With 1 base removed from V and 12 bases from J, the gap between germline ends came to 10 bases. This CDR3 contains 12 residues. The CDR3 is CASSQGARGQFF. CDR3 in DNA: TGTGCCAGCAGCCAAGGGGCCCGGGGGCAGTTCTTC.

The V call is TRBV12-3 or TRBV12-4, the J call TRBJ2-1; D call uncertain. The CDR3 has 16 amino acids. The germline V and J ends were trimmed by 5 bases and 0 bases, with 14 bases remaining between them. The CDR3 DNA reads TGTGCCAGCAGTCCCGCCGCAGCGTTCTCCTACAATGAGCAGTTCTTC. Translating it yields CASSPAAAFSYNEQFF.

The sample holds many counts of this clonotype. Germline and junction disagree at one end, which may indicate a read error. The chain employs TRBV12-3 or TRBV12-4 and TRBJ2-1; D possibly matches TRBD1 or TRBD2 (6 bases each). There are 13 residues in the CDR3. As DNA, the CDR3 is TGTGCCAGCAATTTAGGGGGGTACAATGAGCAGTTCTTC. Protein sequence: CASNLGGYNEQFF.

V gene TRBV6-6 combines with J gene TRBJ1-1, with a possible D match to TRBD1 (5 bases). V dropped 2 bases and J dropped 5 bases, with 15 bases sitting between them. Germline V gene lookup returns CDR1 MNHNY and CDR2 SVGAGI (reference sequence). The length of the CDR3 is 15 residues. CDR3 sequence reads: CASSYRRSGGTEAFF. The CDR3 nucleotides read TGTGCCAGCAGTTACCGAAGGTCTGGGGGGACTGAAGCTTTCTTT.

This clonotype has a handful of counts. V and J are TRBV5-6 and TRBJ2-7; TRBD2 agrees at 7 bases. The CDR3 loop spans 16 amino acids. V dropped 4 bases and J dropped 5; count of bases not matched to a gene: 15. Germline V gives CDR1 SGHDT, CDR2 YYEEEE. The CDR3 loop reads CASSTNHGGGPNEQYF. CDR3 sequence (DNA): TGTGCCAGCAGCACAAATCACGGGGGAGGGCCCAACGAGCAGTACTTC.

The chain joins TRBV20-1 to TRBJ1-1; 7 nucleotides agree with TRBD1. CDR3 size: 12 residues. Trimming removed 5 bases from V and 7 bases from J; junction bases left unmatched: 7. The V gene's germline CDR1 is DFQATT and CDR2 SNEGSKA (reference sequence). The CDR3 region is CSAAFTGVEAFF. CDR3 DNA: TGCAGTGCTGCCTTCACAGGGGTTGAAGCTTTCTTT.

This clonotype was picked up many times. The chain uses TRBV5-1 and TRBJ2-7; TRBD1 agrees at 12 bases. The CDR3 sequence is 16 residues long. With 4 bases clipped from V and 5 bases from J, the junction kept 10 bases outside the gene matches. Germline loops: CDR1 SGHRS, CDR2 YFSETQ. CDR3 in DNA: TGCGCCAGCAGCCTACGGGACAGGGGGCGGGGTGACGAGCAGTACTTC. It specifies CASSLRDRGRGDEQYF.

This clonotype was counted between two and nine times. The genes are TRBV5-1 and TRBJ2-1; 10 nucleotides agree with TRBD2. V shed 3 bases and J 2 bases; nucleotides not matched to a gene: 2. Germline V lookup: CDR1 SGHRS, CDR2 YFSETQ. This CDR3 has 15 residues. The CDR3 coding sequence is TGCGCCAGCAGCTCAGCGGGAGGGCCCTACAATGAGCAGTTCTTC. Protein sequence: CASSSAGGPYNEQFF.

The chain is built from TRBV20-1 and TRBJ2-7; possibly TRBD1 or TRBD2 for D (7 bases each). Germline V lookup: CDR1 DFQATT, CDR2 SNEGSKA (reference sequence). This CDR3 is 14 amino acids long. V lost 6 bases, J lost 1 base, and 16 bases lay in between. The CDR3 nucleotides are TGCAGTGCCAGGGGGGGACTTTCATCCTACGAGCAGTACTTC. Protein sequence: CSARGGLSSYEQYF.

This clonotype was detected ten times or more. The CDR3 loop reads CASSLTALDNEQFF. CDR3 bases: TGTGCCAGCAGCTTAACAGCACTTGACAATGAGCAGTTCTTC. V usage is TRBV7-3 and J usage is TRBJ2-1; D is unresolved. CDR1 and CDR2 from the germline V gene are SGHTA and FQGTGA. This CDR3 is 14 amino acids long. Trimming removed 0 bases from V and 5 bases from J, with 8 bases in between.

This clonotype came up many times. CDR3 residues: CASSLSGTHYEQYF. DNA for the CDR3: TGTGCCAGCAGCTTATCAGGGACTCATTACGAGCAGTACTTC. This sequence joins TRBV11-2 and TRBJ2-7; TRBD2 might be the D (6 bases). V was trimmed by 2 bases and J by 4 bases, leaving 12 bases between them. The CDR3 loop spans 14 amino acids. CDR1 and CDR2 (germline): SGHAT, FQNNGV.

This clonotype has more than one count but fewer than ten. This chain joins TRBV18 and TRBJ1-1; 7 nucleotides line up with TRBD1. The CDR3 sequence is 15 residues long. Looked up from germline, CDR1 is KGHSH and CDR2 is LQKENI. The V and J ends lost 6 bases and 5 bases, in that order; junction bases with no gene match: 12. The CDR3 DNA is TGTGCCAGCTCCCCGACCCGGGACAGTTTAACTGAAGCTTTCTTT. Residues: CASSPTRDSLTEAFF.

This clonotype was picked up a small number of times. The chain joins TRBV12-3 or TRBV12-4 to TRBJ2-5; D ambiguous. CDR3 length: 15 amino acids. Trimming took off 1 base at V and 2 bases at J, with 11 bases between the two ends. CDR3 in DNA: TGTGCCAGCAGTTTAGAGTTACGGATACAAGAGACCCAGTACTTC. Its protein is CASSLELRIQETQYF.

The table lists this clonotype with many counts. J is TRBJ1-2 and V is TRBV12-3 or TRBV12-4; 7 bases line up with TRBD1. V lost 7 bases to trimming and J lost 2 bases; unmatched junction nucleotides: 13. This CDR3 region has 16 residues. The CDR3 loop is CASTNSDEDRNYGYTF. The CDR3 nucleotides are TGTGCCAGCACCAATAGTGACGAGGACAGGAACTATGGCTACACCTTC.

This clonotype was detected ten times or more. This sequence joins TRBV7-7 and TRBJ2-1; maybe TRBD2 (5 bases). V dropped 5 bases and J dropped 4 bases, with 15 bases sitting between them. The CDR3 consists of 15 residues. The germline V gene has CDR1 SSHAT and CDR2 FNYEAQ (reference sequence). CDR3 nucleotides: TGTGCCAGCAGCGCAAACCGGGATCGGTACAATGAGCAGTTCTTC. Translating gives CASSANRDRYNEQFF.

The table lists this clonotype with many counts. The rearrangement uses TRBV11-2 and TRBJ1-3; D unresolved. The germline V gene has CDR1 SGHAT and CDR2 FQNNGV. The CDR3 spans 15 residues. V lost 3 bases to trimming and J lost 0 bases, with 9 bases between them. CDR3 nucleotide sequence: TGTGCCAGCAGCTTTCGGGAGAGCTCTGGAAACACCATATATTTT. Translation gives CASSFRESSGNTIYF.

Ten or more counts support this clonotype. The chain links TRBV11-2 to TRBJ2-5, with 8 bases matching TRBD1. In germline, CDR1 is SGHAT, CDR2 FQNNGV. CDR3 length: 14 residues. The V segment lost 1 base and the J segment 9 bases; nucleotides outside the gene matches: 7. DNA of the CDR3: TGTGCCAGCAGCTTAGGGGTACAGGGGGAGGCCCAGTACTTC. Encoded protein: CASSLGVQGEAQYF.

This clonotype was counted many times. The chain couples TRBV20-1 to TRBJ2-5, with a weak D call TRBD2 (6 bases). Germline V gene sequence: CDR1 DFQATT, CDR2 SNEGSKA (reference sequence). This CDR3 has 15 residues. V lost 4 bases, J lost 5 bases, and 20 bases lay in between. The chain's CDR3 is CSAIEAEGGGETQYF. For the CDR3, the DNA is TGCAGTGCTATCGAAGCGGAGGGAGGAGGGGAGACCCAGTACTTC.

This clonotype showed up many times. The V call is TRBV29-1, the J call TRBJ2-3; no firm D call. V was trimmed by 6 bases and J by 0 bases, leaving 10 bases between them. This CDR3 contains 13 residues. From germline, CDR1 is SQVTM and CDR2 ANQGSEA. The DNA for the CDR3 is TGCAGCGTCCGACGGAGCAGCACAGATACGCAGTATTTT. It translates to CSVRRSSTDTQYF.

This clonotype was seen a handful of times. The CDR3 is CASSLDTSNQPQHF. In DNA form, the CDR3 reads TGCGCCAGCAGCCTGGACACTAGCAATCAGCCCCAGCATTTT. The V and J genes are TRBV5-1 and TRBJ1-5; maybe TRBD1 (5 bases). The CDR3 has 14 residues. V gave up 4 bases and J gave up 0 bases, with 8 bases separating them. Germline CDR1 is SGHRS and CDR2 is YFSETQ.

There are a few counts of this clonotype. A read error may be the cause here, since a much bigger clone is one base away. This chain links TRBV28 with TRBJ2-7; no reliable D call. V was shortened by 8 bases and J by 6 bases, with 17 bases between the two germline ends. The CDR3 totals 13 residues. The germline CDR1 and CDR2 sequences are MDHEN and SYDVKM. The CDR3 protein is CASGRANTGEQYF. The CDR3 DNA sequence: TGTGCCAGCGGTCGAGCTAACACGGGCGAGCAGTACTTC.

There are many counts of this clonotype. The chain employs TRBV4-1 and TRBJ2-7; D gene uncertain. Trimming cost V 0 bases and J 0 bases, with 9 bases left between them. Germline V CDR1 and CDR2: MGHRA, YSYEKL. This CDR3 is built from 15 residues. The CDR3 spells CASSQEVRSSYEQYF. The CDR3 nucleotides are TGCGCCAGCAGCCAAGAGGTCAGGAGCTCCTACGAGCAGTACTTC.

The chain joins TRBV2 to TRBJ2-7; 8 nucleotides line up with TRBD1. Trimming removed 6 bases from V and 0 bases from J; junction bases left unmatched: 4. In germline, CDR1 is SNHLY, CDR2 FYNNEI. CDR3 size: 14 residues. CDR3 residues: CASRRQGSSYEQYF. The CDR3 DNA reads as TGTGCCAGCAGGCGACAGGGGTCCTCCTACGAGCAGTACTTC.

This clonotype came up many times. The genes are TRBV29-1 and TRBJ1-2; tentative D call: TRBD1 (6 bases). Germline CDR1 is SQVTM and CDR2 is ANQGSEA. V lost 1 base, J lost 6 bases, and 18 bases lay in between. The CDR3 consists of 15 residues. DNA for the CDR3: TGCAGCGTTGAAGGTCTAACAGGGAAAACTCATGGCTACACCTTC. It translates to CSVEGLTGKTHGYTF.

This clonotype was counted many times. The V gene is TRBV6-1, the J gene TRBJ1-1; D is uncertain. The CDR3 contains 11 residues. V lost 11 bases to trimming and J lost 0 bases, with 7 bases between them. Germline loops: CDR1 MNHNS, CDR2 SASEGT. This CDR3 is CAAWMNTEAFF. CDR3 nucleotide sequence: TGTGCCGCATGGATGAACACTGAAGCTTTCTTT.

This clonotype has at least ten counts. The chain is built from TRBV11-2 and TRBJ2-7; 11 positions agree with TRBD2. Trimming at V came to 2 bases and at J to 2 bases, leaving 5 bases not matched to a gene. Germline V gene sequence: CDR1 SGHAT, CDR2 FQNNGV. The CDR3 covers 16 residues. CDR3: CASSLIAGGRTYEQYF. The CDR3 nucleotides are TGTGCCAGCAGCTTAATAGCGGGAGGGAGGACCTACGAGCAGTACTTC.

The sample holds many counts of this clonotype. The chain carries TRBV2 and TRBJ2-7; either TRBD1 or TRBD2 may supply D (5 bases each). The CDR3 sequence is 14 residues long. The germline CDR1 and CDR2 sequences are SNHLY and FYNNEI. Trimming pared 7 bases from V and 4 bases from J, leaving 17 bases between. The CDR3 DNA sequence: TGTGCCAGCAAGGCAGGGTGGGGGAGTTACGAGCAGTACTTC. This codes for CASKAGWGSYEQYF.